This TCR beta chain comes out of a study of blood T cell repertoires in COVID-19. Study-level background: Italy, Spain and the United States were the sources of the convalescent and acute COVID-19 samples. The cDNA or gDNA used as material had been derived from T cells, B-cell-depleted T cells, or PBMCs.

The repertoire was sequenced with immunoSEQ multiplex PCR; TCRdb's copy has only in-frame clones and lacks some. This sample has about 140,000 clones, with roughly 86% found just once. V was shortened by 8 bases and J by 2 bases, with 12 bases between the two germline ends. This CDR3 is built from 13 residues. Germline V CDR1 and CDR2: ENHRY, SYGVKD. V and J are TRBV10-3 and TRBJ1-1; D may be TRBD1 (6 bases). The receptor was derived from a middle-aged man with active or convalescent COVID-19. Material for sequencing was peripheral blood. CDR3 region: CAISDRGNTEAFF. CDR3 DNA sequence: TGTGCCATCTCGGACAGAGGAAACACTGAAGCTTTCTTT.